A selection of T cell receptor beta chains follows, all from one sample in a study of blood T cell repertoires in COVID-19. Generated by immunoSEQ multiplex PCR, the TCRdb table keeps only in-frame clones and is missing some. The sample contains hundreds of thousands of clones, around 83% of which appear only once. Source material: peripheral blood. The receptors here all came from a man older than 75 with acute or convalescent COVID-19. Both conserved end residues are part of each CDR3. D genes are given only for firm matches. Not every row has a clone size; where given, it reads once, few, many or a size class.

TRBV18	TRBJ2-3	-	-	CASSADQGSPDTQYF	TGTGCCAGCTCAGCAGACCAGGGGAGTCCAGATACGCAGTATTTT
TRBV7-7	TRBJ2-7	TRBD2	-	CASSPGLAGLDEQYF	TGTGCCAGCAGCCCGGGACTAGCGGGTCTGGACGAGCAGTACTTC
TRBV11-2	TRBJ2-1	TRBD2	-	CASSLGLAGYNEQFF	TGTGCCAGCAGCTTAGGACTAGCGGGCTACAATGAGCAGTTCTTC
TRBV15	TRBJ2-7	TRBD1	-	CATSRGGQVAYEQYF	TGTGCCACCAGCAGAGGGGGACAGGTGGCCTACGAGCAGTACTTC
TRBV18	TRBJ2-7	TRBD1	-	CASSPYTGELGQYF	TGTGCCAGCTCACCATACACAGGGGAATTGGGGCAGTACTTC
TRBV6-5	TRBJ2-5	TRBD2	-	CASRGSGGQETQYF	TGTGCCAGCAGGGGCAGCGGGGGCCAAGAGACCCAGTACTTC
TRBV28	TRBJ1-2	TRBD1	-	CASSLGTGGLLGYTF	TGTGCCAGCAGTCTAGGGACAGGGGGATTGCTTGGCTACACCTTC
TRBV5-5	TRBJ1-2	TRBD1	-	CASSRDRGEYGYTF	TGTGCCAGCAGCCGGGACAGGGGGGAATATGGCTACACCTTC
TRBV5-6	TRBJ2-5	TRBD1	-	CASSLRQGKEETQYF	TGTGCCAGCAGCTTGCGACAGGGGAAGGAAGAGACCCAGTACTTC
TRBV3-1/TRBV3-2	TRBJ2-1	TRBD1	-	CASRDTGGVVGNEQFF	TGTGCCAGCAGGGATACAGGGGGAGTTGTAGGAAATGAGCAGTTCTTC
TRBV7-9	TRBJ2-5	-	-	CASSLVGSGVYQETQYF	TGTGCCAGCAGCTTAGTAGGGTCAGGGGTGTATCAAGAGACCCAGTACTTC
TRBV6-5	TRBJ1-2	-	-	CASSPGWRVYGYTF	TGTGCCAGCAGCCCCGGGTGGAGAGTCTATGGCTACACCTTC
TRBV9	TRBJ1-3	-	few	CASSVDDSFSGNTIYF	TGTGCCAGCAGCGTCGACGACTCCTTCTCTGGAAACACCATATATTTT
TRBV28	TRBJ2-6	-	-	CASTGGWDVLTF	TGTGCCAGCACTGGGGGCTGGGACGTCCTGACTTTC
TRBV5-4	TRBJ1-4	-	-	CASSLGQGGEKLFF	TGTGCCAGCAGCTTGGGGCAGGGAGGCGAAAAACTGTTTTTT
TRBV6-6	TRBJ1-6	-	-	CASSYSNQGIGSPLHF	TGTGCCAGCAGTTACTCGAACCAGGGGATTGGTTCACCCCTCCACTTT
TRBV24-1	TRBJ2-5	TRBD2	-	CATSDYRGLAGGRETQYF	TGTGCCACCAGTGATTACCGGGGACTAGCGGGGGGGCGAGAGACCCAGTACTTC
TRBV10-3	TRBJ2-7	TRBD1	once	CAIAPLDRANGEQYF	TGTGCCATTGCTCCCCTAGACAGGGCGAACGGCGAGCAGTACTTC
TRBV7-2	TRBJ1-3	-	-	CASSLRQAATSGNTIYF	TGTGCCAGCAGCTTAAGGCAGGCAGCTACCTCTGGAAACACCATATATTTT
TRBV5-1	TRBJ1-2	TRBD1	-	CASSFVLQGGGYTF	TGCGCCAGCAGCTTTGTCCTCCAGGGGGGTGGCTACACCTTC
TRBV6-6	TRBJ1-1	-	-	CASSPPGVTEAFF	TGTGCCAGCAGTCCGCCGGGGGTCACTGAAGCTTTCTTT
TRBV30	TRBJ1-6	-	-	CAWSSPFLTSSYNSPLHF	TGTGCCTGGAGTTCTCCCTTCCTAACTAGCTCCTATAATTCACCCCTCCACTTT
TRBV12-3/TRBV12-4	TRBJ2-1	-	-	CASLSSYNEQFF	TGTGCCAGCCTGAGCTCCTACAATGAGCAGTTCTTC
TRBV5-4	TRBJ2-1	TRBD2	-	CASSSGASGGAYNEQFF	TGTGCCAGCAGCTCCGGGGCTAGCGGGGGGGCCTACAATGAGCAGTTCTTC
TRBV11-3	TRBJ2-2	TRBD2	-	CASSHLAGGNGELFF	TGTGCCAGCAGTCACCTAGCGGGAGGTAACGGGGAGCTGTTTTTT
TRBV5-1	TRBJ2-3	-	-	CASSLSRSDTQYF	TGCGCCAGCAGCTTGAGCAGGTCAGATACGCAGTATTTT
TRBV4-2	TRBJ1-6	-	-	CASSQAGLNSPLHF	TGTGCCAGCAGCCAAGCAGGGCTTAATTCACCCCTCCACTTT
TRBV19	TRBJ2-3	-	-	CASSIRREGSGTDTQYF	TGTGCCAGTAGTATTAGAAGAGAGGGATCGGGCACAGATACGCAGTATTTT
TRBV7-2	TRBJ2-7	TRBD1	-	CASSPGQGAQEQYF	TGTGCCAGCAGCCCGGGACAGGGGGCGCAGGAGCAGTACTTC
TRBV9	TRBJ2-1	TRBD2	once	CASSVGTSGINEQFF	TGTGCCAGCAGCGTGGGGACTAGCGGTATCAATGAGCAGTTCTTC
TRBV2	TRBJ2-5	TRBD1	-	CASSLGQGQTQYF	TGTGCCAGCAGTTTAGGACAGGGTCAGACCCAGTACTTC
TRBV5-5	TRBJ2-2	TRBD1	-	CASSAFGQGVASGELFF	TGTGCCAGCAGCGCATTCGGACAGGGGGTCGCATCCGGGGAGCTGTTTTTT
TRBV28	TRBJ2-7	TRBD2	-	CASSAGGPNEQYF	TGTGCCAGCAGTGCGGGAGGGCCAAACGAGCAGTACTTC
TRBV6-5	TRBJ1-6	TRBD1	-	CASSYLQGNSPLHF	TGTGCCAGCAGTTACTTACAGGGGAATTCACCCCTCCACTTT
TRBV5-1	TRBJ2-3	TRBD2	-	CASRMTSVPTDTQYF	TGCGCCAGCAGAATGACTAGCGTCCCCACAGATACGCAGTATTTT
TRBV2	TRBJ1-1	-	few	CASSEVFREAFF	TGTGCCAGCAGTGAGGTGTTTCGGGAAGCTTTCTTT